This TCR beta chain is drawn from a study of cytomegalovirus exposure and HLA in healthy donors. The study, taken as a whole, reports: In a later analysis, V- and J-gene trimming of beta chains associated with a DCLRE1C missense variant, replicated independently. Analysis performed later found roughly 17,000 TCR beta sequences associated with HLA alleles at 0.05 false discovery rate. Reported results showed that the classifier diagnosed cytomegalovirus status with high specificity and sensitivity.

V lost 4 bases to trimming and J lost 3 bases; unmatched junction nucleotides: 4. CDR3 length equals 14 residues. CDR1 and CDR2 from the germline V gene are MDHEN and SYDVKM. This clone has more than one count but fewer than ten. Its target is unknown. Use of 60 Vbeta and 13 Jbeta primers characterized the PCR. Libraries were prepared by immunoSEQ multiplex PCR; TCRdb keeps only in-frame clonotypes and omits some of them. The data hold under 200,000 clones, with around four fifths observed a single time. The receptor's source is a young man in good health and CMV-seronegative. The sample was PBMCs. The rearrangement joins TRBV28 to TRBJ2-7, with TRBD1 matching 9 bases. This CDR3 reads CASSSPGQGYEQYF. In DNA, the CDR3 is TGTGCCAGCAGTTCCCCGGGACAGGGCTACGAGCAGTACTTC.